This TCR beta chain came from a study of blood T cell repertoires in COVID-19 (dated by TCRdb to between 2020 and 2021). Concerning the study at large: Collaborator samples came from the United States, Italy and Spain and covered acute and convalescent phases of COVID-19. The material from the prospective study consisted of cDNA or gDNA derived from T cells, B-cell-depleted T cells, or PBMCs. Deeply sampled blood TCRbeta repertoires from subjects exposed to, actively infected with, or recovered from COVID-19 were included in the dataset. The repertoires were released in a freely available public database intended as a resource for research on the immune response to SARS-CoV-2. Samples came from the ongoing ImmuneRACE study (first 160 participants) plus 1,254 subjects from 6 global collaborators. The sample metadata nearly always contained a de-identified subject ID, COVID-19 status, age in years and sex. Where available, HLA class I and class II types were taken from metadata supplied by the sample provider and were not determined by assay-based typing. Here is what the overall study found, with its caveats: The amount of clinical and demographic metadata varied by source and participant and was provided uncurated.

Collaborating institutions collected whole blood in K2EDTA tubes following their own protocols. For TCRbeta analysis, collaborators shipped samples in one of three forms: frozen whole blood, isolated PBMCs, or DNA extracted from either of those sample types. V is shortened by 1 base, J by 10 bases, and the region joining them spans 8 bases. The germline V gene sets CDR1 to LGHNT and CDR2 to FRNRAP. The cysteine opens and the phenylalanine closes a CDR3 of 12 amino acids. CDR3 DNA only is kept here, 36 bases in frame from base 1. About this clone: Its target antigen remains unknown. It has no much larger one-base neighbor in the sample; base qualities were not kept.

TCRbeta CDR3 regions were amplified from genomic DNA by means of the immunoSEQ Assay, a bias-controlled multiplex PCR. The original methods were these. The number of nucleated cells in each sample was estimated by amplification of reference gene primers within the assay. To quantify the absolute abundance of each unique TCRbeta CDR3 rearrangement, sequence reads were collapsed and filtered. Productive Simpson clonality was computed per sample as the square root of Simpson's diversity index over productive rearrangements. What TCRdb holds here is the immuneACCESS table cut down to in-frame rearrangements. Part of the clones is not present; checked against another copy, under half of the missing clones reflect an unresolved V gene, and the others are unexplained. V and J calls and clone size are as listed in that table; D and trimming were resolved from the DNA. The sample yields approximately 270,000 clones; approximately 85% were counted once. The ten most abundant clones make up roughly 9.6% of the sample.

This clonotype was sampled from a woman in her sixties or seventies with acute or convalescent COVID-19. In this chain, TRBV12-5 is recombined with TRBJ2-1; the D gene cannot be named for sure. Sequencing was performed on peripheral blood. Here is the DNA: TGTGCTAGTGGTTTGGAAAGGAGCGAGCAGTTCTTC. It encodes CASGLERSEQFF.